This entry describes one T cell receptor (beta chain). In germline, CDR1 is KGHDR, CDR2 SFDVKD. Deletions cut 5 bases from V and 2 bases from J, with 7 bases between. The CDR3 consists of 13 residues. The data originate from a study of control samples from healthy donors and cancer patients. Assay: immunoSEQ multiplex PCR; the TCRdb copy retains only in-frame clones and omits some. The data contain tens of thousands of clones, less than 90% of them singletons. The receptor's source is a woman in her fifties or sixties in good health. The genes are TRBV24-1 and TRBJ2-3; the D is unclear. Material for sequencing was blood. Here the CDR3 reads CATSGRLTDTQYF. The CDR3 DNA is TGTGCCACCAGTGGACGACTCACAGATACGCAGTATTTT.